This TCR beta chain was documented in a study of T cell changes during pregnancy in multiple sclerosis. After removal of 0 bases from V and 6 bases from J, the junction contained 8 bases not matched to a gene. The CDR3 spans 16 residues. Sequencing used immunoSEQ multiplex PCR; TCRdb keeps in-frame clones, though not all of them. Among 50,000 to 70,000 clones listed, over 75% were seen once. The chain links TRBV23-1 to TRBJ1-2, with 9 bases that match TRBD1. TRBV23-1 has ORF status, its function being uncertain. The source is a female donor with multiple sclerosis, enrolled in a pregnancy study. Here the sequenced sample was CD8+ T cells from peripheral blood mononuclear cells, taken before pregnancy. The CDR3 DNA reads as TGCGCCAGCAGTCAATCCGTACACAGGGGGCGAGATGGCTACACCTTC. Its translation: CASSQSVHRGRDGYTF.